This entry concerns a single TCR beta chain. The antigen is not known. Germline loops: CDR1 MNHNY, CDR2 SVGAGI (reference sequence). The CDR3 sequence is 15 residues long. V shed 4 bases, J shed 6 bases, and the junction held 7 bases outside the gene matches. The sample comes from a study of cytomegalovirus exposure and HLA in healthy donors. Study-level findings and limits: According to the study, some 160 TCR beta chains were cytomegalovirus-associated.

This table comes from immunoSEQ multiplex PCR, and its TCRdb copy is limited to in-frame clones, with some not included. The sample includes approximately 150,000 clones, around nine tenths seen only once; the top ten take roughly 3%. Sequenced input: PBMCs. This TCR was sampled from a man in his late teens or twenties in good health and CMV-seropositive. The rearrangement links TRBV6-6 to TRBJ2-1, with 9 nucleotides matching TRBD1. The CDR3 DNA sequence: TGTGCCAGCAGTTGGGGACAGGGTAAATTCAATGAGCAGTTCTTC. This gives the protein CASSWGQGKFNEQFF.